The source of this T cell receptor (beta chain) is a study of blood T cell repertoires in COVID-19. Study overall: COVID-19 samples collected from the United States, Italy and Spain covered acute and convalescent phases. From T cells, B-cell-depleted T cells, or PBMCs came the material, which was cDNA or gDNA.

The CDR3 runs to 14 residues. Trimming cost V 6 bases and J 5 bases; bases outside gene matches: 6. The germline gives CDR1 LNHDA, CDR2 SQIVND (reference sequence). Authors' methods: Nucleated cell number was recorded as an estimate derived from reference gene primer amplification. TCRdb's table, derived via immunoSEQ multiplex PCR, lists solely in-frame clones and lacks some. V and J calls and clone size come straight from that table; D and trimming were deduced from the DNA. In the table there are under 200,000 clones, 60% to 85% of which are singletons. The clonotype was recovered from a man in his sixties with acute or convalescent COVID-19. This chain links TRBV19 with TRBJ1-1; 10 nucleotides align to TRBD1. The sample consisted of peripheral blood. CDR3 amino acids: CASRDRGLRTEAFF. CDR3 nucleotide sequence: TGTGCCAGTAGAGACAGGGGGCTGAGGACTGAAGCTTTCTTT.